The 20 T cell receptor beta chains presented below share a single source sample, sequenced in a study of blood T cell repertoires in COVID-19. Sequencing was performed with immunoSEQ multiplex PCR; in TCRdb, only in-frame clones are kept and a portion is missing. This table holds around 67,000 clones, around 87% found once. Sequencing was performed on peripheral blood. The receptors stem from a man aged 50 to 60 with active COVID-19.

The chain employs TRBV24-1 and TRBJ2-7; 9 nucleotides agree with TRBD1. The CDR3 has 15 amino acids. Losses at the gene ends were 4 bases for V and 3 bases for J; bases not matched to a gene: 6. CDR1 and CDR2 from the germline V gene are KGHDR and SFDVKD. CDR3 sequence (DNA): TGTGCCACCAGTGACTCTCGGACAGGGGTCTACGAGCAGTACTTC. It translates to CATSDSRTGVYEQYF.

The chain joins TRBV7-2 to TRBJ2-7, with TRBD2 identical over 8 bases. The CDR3 spans 14 residues. J gave up 5 bases and V 2 bases, and 5 bases lay outside the gene matches. The V gene's germline CDR1 is SGHTA and CDR2 FQGNSA. The CDR3 loop is CASSLSGRFHEQYF. CDR3 coding DNA: TGTGCCAGCAGCTTAAGCGGGAGATTTCACGAGCAGTACTTC.

V is TRBV28 and J is TRBJ1-2; D call uncertain. The germline V and J ends were trimmed by 6 bases and 3 bases, with 14 bases remaining between them. CDR1 is MDHEN and CDR2 is SYDVKM in the germline V gene. CDR3 length: 14 residues. Here the CDR3 DNA reads TGTGCCAGCAGCGTCCCGGGGAGGGACTATGGCTACACCTTC. Residues: CASSVPGRDYGYTF.

V usage is TRBV5-1 and J usage is TRBJ2-2, with D possibly matching TRBD2 (6 bases). The V end lost 4 bases, the J end lost 1 base, and 8 bases lay between the germline ends. The CDR3 loop spans 14 amino acids. CDR1 and CDR2 from the germline V gene are SGHRS and YFSETQ. CDR3 DNA: TGCGCCAGCAGCCTCGGGAGGAACACCGGGGAGCTGTTTTTT. Residues: CASSLGRNTGELFF.

The genes are TRBV7-8 and TRBJ1-6; a weak D match, TRBD1 (6 bases). The germline V and J ends were trimmed by 6 bases and 10 bases, with 13 bases remaining between them. Germline V gene lookup returns CDR1 SGHVS and CDR2 FQNEAQ. This CDR3 is 13 amino acids long. CDR3 DNA: TGTGCCAGCAGTCAAGGACAGAACTCACCCCTCCACTTT. Protein product: CASSQGQNSPLHF.

The chain employs TRBV28 and TRBJ2-3; 9 bases match TRBD1. The CDR3 has 16 amino acids. V lost 5 bases, J lost 0 bases, and 6 bases stayed unmatched. Looked up from germline, CDR1 is MDHEN and CDR2 is SYDVKM. CDR3 sequence: CASSPIGQGSTDTQYF. The CDR3 nucleotides are TGTGCCAGCAGTCCCATCGGACAGGGGAGCACAGATACGCAGTATTTT.

The table lists this clone with a count of one. The V and J genes are TRBV14 and TRBJ1-5, with 9 positions matching TRBD1. Per germline, CDR1 SGHDN and CDR2 FVKESK. CDR3 length: 14 residues. This CDR3 is CAWWGGQGRQPQHF. The CDR3 nucleotides are TGTGCTTGGTGGGGGGGACAGGGACGTCAGCCCCAGCATTTT.

The J gene is TRBJ1-5, the V gene TRBV19; a weak D match, TRBD1 (5 bases). This CDR3 has 15 residues. Germline values: CDR1 LNHDA, CDR2 SQIVND (reference sequence). V lost 9 bases and J lost 1, with 16 bases in between. The CDR3 coding sequence is TGTGCCAGCGGCGGGGGATCCTTGAGCAATCAGCCCCAGCATTTT. Amino acid sequence: CASGGGSLSNQPQHF.

The chain uses TRBV9 and TRBJ1-1; 9 bases line up with TRBD1. Germline assignment: CDR1 SGDLS and CDR2 YYNGEE. With 4 bases clipped from V and 6 bases from J, the junction kept 7 bases outside the gene matches. CDR3 length: 14 amino acids. This CDR3 is CASSLGTGMSEAFF. CDR3 coding DNA: TGTGCCAGCAGCTTGGGGACAGGGATGTCTGAAGCTTTCTTT.

The V gene is TRBV5-1, the J gene TRBJ2-7, with D perhaps TRBD1 (5 bases). V was clipped by 4 bases and J by 3 bases, with 14 bases between them. The CDR3 is made up of 14 amino acids. CDR1 is SGHRS, CDR2 YFSETQ, per germline. The CDR3 loop reads CASSPYPTDYEQYF. The CDR3 nucleotides read TGCGCCAGCAGCCCATACCCGACAGACTACGAGCAGTACTTC. The full variable domain, completed using reference TRBV5-1 and TRBJ2-7, is KAGVTQTPRYLIKTRGQQVTLSCSPISGHRSVSWYQQTPGQGLQFLFEYFSETQRNKGNFPGRFSGRQFSNSRSEMNVSTLELGDSALYLCASSPYPTDYEQYFGPGTRLTVT.

The rearrangement joins TRBV28 to TRBJ2-1, with TRBD2 matching over 14 bases. The J segment lost 4 bases and the V segment lost 6 bases, leaving 8 bases of the junction unmatched. There are 17 residues in the CDR3. The germline gives CDR1 MDHEN, CDR2 SYDVKM. In DNA form, the CDR3 reads TGTGCCAGCAGCACGAGCCGGACTAGCGGGAGGTACAATGAGCAGTTCTTC. It codes for CASSTSRTSGRYNEQFF. The full variable domain, its missing parts supplied by reference TRBV28 and TRBJ2-1, is DVKVTQSSRYLVKRTGEKVFLECVQDMDHENMFWYRQDPGLGLRLIYFSYDVKMKEKGDIPEGYSVSREKKERFSLILESASTNQTSMYLCASSTSRTSGRYNEQFFGPGTRLTVL.

CDR3 protein: CASSLAGTGGRFEQYF. CDR3 nucleotides: TGTGCCAGCAGCTTAGCCGGGACAGGGGGCCGTTTCGAGCAGTACTTC. The chain carries TRBV7-2 and TRBJ2-7; TRBD1 aligns across 12 bases. CDR3 size: 16 residues. Germline CDR1 reads SGHTA; CDR2 reads FQGNSA. The J segment lost 6 bases and the V segment lost 0 bases, leaving 6 bases of the junction unmatched.

V and J are TRBV10-3 and TRBJ1-2; D perhaps matches TRBD1 (6 bases). Germline loops: CDR1 ENHRY, CDR2 SYGVKD. CDR3 length: 12 amino acids. Trimming stripped 4 bases from V and 7 bases from J, with 10 bases between. The CDR3 DNA reads TGTGCCATCAGTGTTACAGGGACTGGCTACACCTTC. This sequence encodes CAISVTGTGYTF.

This chain connects TRBV6-5 to TRBJ1-1; 8 nucleotides align to TRBD1. CDR1 is MNHEY, CDR2 SVGAGI, per germline. The CDR3 covers 14 residues. Losses at the gene ends were 6 bases for V and 0 bases for J; bases not matched to a gene: 3. CDR3 residues: CASSRTGLNTEAFF. DNA of the CDR3: TGTGCCAGCAGCAGGACAGGGCTGAACACTGAAGCTTTCTTT.

The chain links TRBV4-3 to TRBJ1-1; 9 bases map to TRBD1. The ends lost 3 bases at V and 4 bases at J; junction bases unmatched: 6. Germline CDR1 is LGHNA and CDR2 is YSLEER. The CDR3 length is 15 residues. DNA of the CDR3: TGCGCCAGCAGCCACCTGGGACAGGGAGGCACTGAAGCTTTCTTT. Translated, it gives CASSHLGQGGTEAFF.

The V call is TRBV24-1, the J call TRBJ2-3; no firm D call. The CDR3 loop spans 10 amino acids. CDR1 and CDR2 (germline): KGHDR, SFDVKD. V dropped 1 base and J dropped 14 bases, with 6 bases sitting between them. CDR3 nucleotide sequence: TGTGCCACCAGTGATTTCGTTATGTATTTT. Translating it yields CATSDFVMYF.

This clone appeared a single time. The chain uses TRBV18 and TRBJ2-2; TRBD1 aligns across 9 bases. CDR3 length equals 16 residues. V trimming: 5 bases; J trimming: 5 bases; junction bases outside the gene matches: 9. Looked up from germline, CDR1 is KGHSH and CDR2 is LQKENI. CDR3 in amino acids: CASSAISGQGTGELFF. The DNA of the CDR3 is TGTGCCAGCTCAGCAATCTCGGGACAGGGAACCGGGGAGCTGTTTTTT.

The J gene is TRBJ2-3, the V gene TRBV5-4; possibly TRBD2 for D (5 bases). There are 15 residues in the CDR3. From germline, CDR1 is SGHNT and CDR2 YYREEE (reference sequence). V lost 5 bases, J lost 2 bases, and 15 bases lay in between. For the CDR3, the DNA is TGTGCCAGCAGTTTCAGCGGTACAGTCACAGATACGCAGTATTTT. Protein product: CASSFSGTVTDTQYF.

The gene calls are TRBV6-1 and TRBJ2-6; TRBD1 matches at 9 bases. The V and J ends lost 2 bases and 1 base, in that order; junction bases with no gene match: 6. The CDR3 sequence is 18 residues long. Germline CDR1 and CDR2: MNHNS and SASEGT. CDR3 in amino acids: CASSEPTGGASGANVLTF. CDR3 nucleotides: TGTGCCAGCAGTGAACCTACAGGGGGCGCTTCTGGGGCCAACGTCCTGACTTTC.

The chain recombines TRBV12-3 or TRBV12-4 with TRBJ2-1; D is unclear. V was shortened by 6 bases and J by 10 bases, with 13 bases between the two germline ends. The CDR3 consists of 12 residues. The CDR3 spells CASRINSNEQFF. The CDR3 coding sequence is TGTGCCAGCAGGATCAACAGCAACGAGCAGTTCTTC.